This T cell receptor beta chain was found in a study of shared clonotypes between healthy human individuals. Overall study results and limits: Naive subsets, compared against memory subsets, generally had larger estimated richness values.

Clones were sequenced by immunoSEQ multiplex PCR, and TCRdb holds only the in-frame ones, with some missing. The repertoire consists of about 1 million clones, with about 75% occurring once and the leading ten covering approximately 1.5%. The V end lost 4 bases, the J end lost 1 base, and 15 bases lay between the germline ends. Germline V gene lookup returns CDR1 SGDLS and CDR2 YYNGEE. The CDR3 is made up of 16 amino acids. With respect to this clone: Its target is not known.

The TCR originated in a man younger than 35 in good health. Sequencing used memory CD4+ T cells sorted from blood. Subset in this sample: CD45RA-negative fraction. The chain links TRBV9 to TRBJ1-5; D is possibly TRBD1 (6 bases). Here the CDR3 reads CASSPGVGASNQPQHF. CDR3 in DNA: TGTGCCAGCAGCCCTGGGGTGGGGGCGAGCAATCAGCCCCAGCATTTT.